A selection of T cell receptor beta chains follows, all from one sample in a study of blood T cell repertoires in COVID-19. Generated by immunoSEQ multiplex PCR, the TCRdb table keeps only in-frame clones and is missing some. The sample includes about 180,000 clones, over 75% of them seen just once. Sequenced input: PBMCs or T cells enriched from blood (not recorded which). The source of these receptors is a woman in her thirties or forties with acute COVID-19. The conserved cysteine and the conserved F or W are not part of the CDR3 here.

TRBV5-6	TRBJ1-5	12	ASSPDGGDQPQH
TRBV10-3	TRBJ2-2	13	AISESPGGTGELF
TRBV5-4	TRBJ1-1	12	ASSWDRGNTEAF
TRBV28	TRBJ1-6	14	ASSPIAGLTDSPLH
TRBV4-2	TRBJ1-2	13	ASSQGGPANYGYT
TRBV5-3	TRBJ2-1	13	ARILGPQGDNEQF
TRBV19	TRBJ2-3	13	ASSGSGRSQDTQY
TRBV5-1	TRBJ1-1	12	ASHQQGAHTEAF
TRBV29-1	TRBJ2-5	10	SVVPDQETQY
TRBV5-1	TRBJ2-5	13	ASSLGLAYQETQY
TRBV2	TRBJ2-1	10	ASSNTGGEQF
TRBV29-1	TRBJ2-3	11	SVSRTSTDTQY
TRBV7-3	TRBJ2-1	11	ASSLPGLAFMF
TRBV1	TRBJ2-1	14	TSSQVLYGPGNEQF
TRBV28	TRBJ2-7	9	ASSKGIYQY
TRBV9	TRBJ2-6	17	ASSPQAATQASGANVLT
TRBV9	TRBJ2-3	13	ASSVEGDITDTQY
TRBV5-1	TRBJ2-4	12	ASSLSGAKNIQY
TRBV2	TRBJ2-1	12	ASRTSGRANEQF
TRBV5-6	TRBJ2-5	12	ASSLGSLKETQY
TRBV19	TRBJ1-4	13	ASSIFGTGVEKLF
TRBV3-1/TRBV3-2	TRBJ2-3	10	ASSPSTDTQY
TRBV4-1	TRBJ2-1	15	ASSQDDGAGAGNEQF
TRBV7-8	TRBJ1-5	10	ASRSGNQPQH
TRBV20-1	TRBJ1-1	9	SASGPGEAF
TRBV6-5	TRBJ1-5	12	ASSLDSENQPQH
TRBV27	TRBJ2-2	14	ASSFTAGIGTGELF
TRBV6-5	TRBJ2-7	11	ASSPERQGRGY
TRBV11-2	TRBJ1-3	14	ASSLTDRGQGNTIY
TRBV5-4	TRBJ1-1	13	ASSSRDRGHSSAF
TRBV30	TRBJ2-1	15	ASGRREGPPEYNEQF
TRBV6-4	TRBJ2-3	16	ASNVLLAGGDLHRYAV
TRBV7-2	TRBJ2-2	15	ASSSSGRGLNTGELF
TRBV30	TRBJ2-1	11	AWTAGGGNEQF
TRBV11-3	TRBJ2-1	15	ASSSRKLAGVDNEQF
TRBV9	TRBJ2-1	16	ASSVGHGRLAGDNEQF
TRBV21-1	TRBJ1-5	14	ASSPRQGEGYQPQH
TRBV12-5	TRBJ1-1	14	ASGWTGAGANTEAF
TRBV4-1	TRBJ2-1	13	ASSKGLADYNEQF
TRBV3-1/TRBV3-2	TRBJ2-1	15	ASSQGTSGILYNEQF
TRBV4-2	TRBJ2-3	15	ASSQTNAGGPEDTQY
TRBV6-5	TRBJ2-4	11	ASRQGAKNIQY
TRBV9	TRBJ2-1	13	ASSVDGPGWNEQF
TRBV6-1	TRBJ2-3	19	ASSEARTSSGSGPAADTQY
TRBV5-5	TRBJ1-5	10	ASSLVDQPQH
TRBV7-9	TRBJ1-1	17	ASSLAGGGGTQMNTEAF
TRBV7-2	TRBJ2-1	14	ASSLGGSSSYNEQF
TRBV5-6	TRBJ2-4	13	ASSLSQGARYIQY
TRBV29-1	TRBJ1-5	10	SVEDRDKAQH